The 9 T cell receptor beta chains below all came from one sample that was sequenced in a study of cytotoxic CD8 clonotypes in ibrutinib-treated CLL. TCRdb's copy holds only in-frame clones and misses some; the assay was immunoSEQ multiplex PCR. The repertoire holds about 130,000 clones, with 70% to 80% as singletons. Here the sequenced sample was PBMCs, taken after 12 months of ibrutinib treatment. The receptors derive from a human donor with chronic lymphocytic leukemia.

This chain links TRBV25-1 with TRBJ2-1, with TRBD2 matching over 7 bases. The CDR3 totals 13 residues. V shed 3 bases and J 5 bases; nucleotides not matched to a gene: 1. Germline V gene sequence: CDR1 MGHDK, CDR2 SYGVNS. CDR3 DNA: TGTGCCAGCAGTGAGGCGGGGGACAATGAGCAGTTCTTC. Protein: CASSEAGDNEQFF.

The CDR3 coding sequence is TGTGCCAGCAGCTGGACGGGACAGGGGGACACTGAAGCTTTCTTT. Its translation: CASSWTGQGDTEAFF. The chain links TRBV5-4 to TRBJ1-1; 11 positions agree with TRBD1. CDR1 SGHNT and CDR2 YYREEE come from the germline V gene (reference sequence). V lost 3 bases to trimming and J lost 3 bases; unmatched junction nucleotides: 4. The CDR3 covers 15 residues.

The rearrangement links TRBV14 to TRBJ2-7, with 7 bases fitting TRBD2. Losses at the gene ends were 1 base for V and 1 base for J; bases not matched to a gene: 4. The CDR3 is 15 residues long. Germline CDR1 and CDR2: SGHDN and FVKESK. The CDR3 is CASSQGDYTSYEQYF. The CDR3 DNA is TGTGCCAGCAGCCAAGGGGACTATACTTCCTACGAGCAGTACTTC.

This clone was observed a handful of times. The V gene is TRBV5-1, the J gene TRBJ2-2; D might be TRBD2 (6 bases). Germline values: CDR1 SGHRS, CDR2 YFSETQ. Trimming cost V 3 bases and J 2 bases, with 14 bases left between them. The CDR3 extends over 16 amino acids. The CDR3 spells CASSYLSGSNTGELFF. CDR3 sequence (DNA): TGCGCCAGCAGCTACCTTAGCGGATCAAACACCGGGGAGCTGTTTTTT.

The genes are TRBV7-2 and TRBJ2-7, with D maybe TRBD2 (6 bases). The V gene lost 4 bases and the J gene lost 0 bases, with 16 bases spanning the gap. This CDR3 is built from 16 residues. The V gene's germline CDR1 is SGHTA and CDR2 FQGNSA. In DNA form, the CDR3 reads TGTGCCAGCAGCTCCAGGAGGACTATCCTCTCCTACGAGCAGTACTTC. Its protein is CASSSRRTILSYEQYF.

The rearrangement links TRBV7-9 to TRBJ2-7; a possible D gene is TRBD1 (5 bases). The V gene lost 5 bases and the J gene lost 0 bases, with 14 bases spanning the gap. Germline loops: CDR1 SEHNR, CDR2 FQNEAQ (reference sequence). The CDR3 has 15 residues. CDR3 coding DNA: TGTGCCAGCAGCCGGACAAGAACAAGCTCCTACGAGCAGTACTTC. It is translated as CASSRTRTSSYEQYF. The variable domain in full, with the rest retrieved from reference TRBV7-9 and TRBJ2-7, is DTGVSQNPRHKITKRGQNVTFRCDPISEHNRLYWYRQTLGQGPEFLTYFQNEAQLEKSRLLSDRFSAERPKGSFSTLEIQRTEQGDSAMYLCASSRTRTSSYEQYFGPGTRLTVT.

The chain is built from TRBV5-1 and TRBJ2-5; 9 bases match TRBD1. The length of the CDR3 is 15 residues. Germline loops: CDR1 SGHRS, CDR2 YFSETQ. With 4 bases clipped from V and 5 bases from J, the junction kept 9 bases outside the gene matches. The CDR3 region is CASSPRTGQGETQYF. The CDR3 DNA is TGCGCCAGCAGCCCAAGAACGGGACAGGGTGAGACCCAGTACTTC.

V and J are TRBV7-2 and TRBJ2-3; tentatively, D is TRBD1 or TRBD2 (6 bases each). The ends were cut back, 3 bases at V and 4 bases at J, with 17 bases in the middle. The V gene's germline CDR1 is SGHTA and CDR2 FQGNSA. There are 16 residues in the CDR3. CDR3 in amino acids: CASSFKTGTSADTQYF. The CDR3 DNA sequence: TGTGCCAGCAGCTTCAAAACAGGGACTTCAGCAGATACGCAGTATTTT. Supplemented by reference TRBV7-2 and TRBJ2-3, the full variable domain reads GAGVSQSPSNKVTEKGKDVELRCDPISGHTALYWYRQSLGQGLEFLIYFQGNSAPDKSGLPSDRFSAERTGGSVSTLTIQRTQQEDSAVYLCASSFKTGTSADTQYFGPGTRLTVL.

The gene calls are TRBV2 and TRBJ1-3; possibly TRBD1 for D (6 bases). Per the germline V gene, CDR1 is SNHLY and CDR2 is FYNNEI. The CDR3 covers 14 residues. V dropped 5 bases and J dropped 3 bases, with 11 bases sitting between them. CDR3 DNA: TGTGCCAGCAGTTATACAGGGTTTGGAAACACCATATATTTT. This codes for CASSYTGFGNTIYF.